The following is a T cell receptor (beta chain) sequence with its context. Its antigen remains unidentified. There are no base qualities to consult, and no much larger clone falls within one base. This record comes from a study of OX40 agonist ivuxolimab in advanced cancers. Background on the whole study: The costimulatory receptor OX40 (CD134) was targeted by ivuxolimab, a fully human IgG2 agonistic monoclonal antibody. Intravenous ivuxolimab was administered to patients every 2 weeks at six dose levels: 0.01, 0.1, 0.3, 1.5, 3 and 10 mg/kg. Of the approximately 50 dose-escalation patients, hepatocellular carcinoma was present in around 20, melanoma in around 15, renal cell carcinoma in 9 and head and neck cancer in 9. A male proportion of about 79% and a mean age of around 60 years, ranging from roughly 23 to 90, were recorded for the dose-escalation cohort. Patients were allowed to have had prior anti-PD-1, anti-PD-L1 or anti-CTLA-4 therapy, and around 40% of the dose-escalation patients had previously received checkpoint inhibitors. Partial responses occurred in three dose-escalation patients, of whom one had hepatocellular carcinoma and two had cutaneous melanoma. The point of sequencing TCRbeta in the periphery was to test whether ivuxolimab changed TCR sequence diversity and drove clonal T-cell expansion. The monotherapy dose-escalation portion (N of about 49 patients) of the phase I ivuxolimab trial is reported in the paper.

The study at large found these results: On average, CD8+ T cells showed more expanded clones than CD4+ T cells after ivuxolimab. Clonal expansion of both CD4+ and CD8+ blood T cells was observed from baseline to week 6 at doses 0.1 to 3.0 mg/kg. Low levels of normalized T-cell clonal expansion were also shown by some nonresponding patients. Partial responders in the 0.1-3.0 mg/kg groups had among the lowest normalized peripheral clonal expansion, especially among CD8+ T cells. The antigen specificity of the peripheral T cells that underwent clonal expansion was not determined.

The trial excluded patients who had a history of autoimmune disease or who were on systemic immunosuppression. In every dose cohort, peripheral blood was drawn for TCR sequencing at baseline, cycle 4 day 1, and cycle 7 day 1. The samples were taken from a phase I, first-in-human, multicenter, open-label dose-escalation trial of ivuxolimab. The trial enrolled adults with locally advanced or metastatic head and neck squamous cell, hepatocellular, melanoma or renal cell carcinoma. CD4+ and CD8+ T cells were sorted separately from peripheral blood before TCR sequencing. The germline V gene specifies SGHRS as CDR1 and YFSETQ as CDR2. For this chain, trimming is 3 bases at the V end and 0 bases at the J end, and the number of junction bases without a gene match is 12. From the cysteine through the phenylalanine, the CDR3 covers 18 amino acids. The entry retains the CDR3 DNA only, 54 bases that are in frame from base 1.

Genomic DNA was extracted from sorted cells for sequencing of the TCRbeta CDR3 region. The immunoSEQ Assay was used for sequencing of TCRbeta CDR3 regions. The immuneACCESS repertoire file appears here via TCRdb, limited to in-frame rearrangements. These files lack a portion of the clones; in checked studies, under half of the deficit traces to unresolved V genes, and the cause of the others is not known. The sample records around 62,000 clones, more than 65% of which are singletons. Of the sample, 2.4% falls within the top ten clones. This receptor chain uses TRBV5-1 and TRBJ2-3, and TRBD2 matches 8 of the central bases. The sequence was obtained from an adult with an advanced solid tumor such as melanoma, head and neck, liver or kidney cancer. The sequencing here drew on CD4+ or CD8+ T cells sorted from blood, taken in a trial of the OX40 agonist ivuxolimab. The CDR3 region has the sequence CASSWQGIAGTSTDTQYF. The DNA sequence reads TGCGCCAGCAGCTGGCAGGGGATAGCGGGGACTAGCACAGATACGCAGTATTTT.